The 23 T cell receptor beta chains below come from one sample, sequenced in a study of cytomegalovirus exposure and HLA in healthy donors. Use of 60 Vbeta and 13 Jbeta primers characterized the PCR. The method was immunoSEQ multiplex PCR; TCRdb's version includes in-frame clones alone and lacks a portion of them. The table has about 120,000 clones, over 75% seen once. The sample was PBMCs. The source of these receptors is a man in his late teens or twenties in good health and CMV-seropositive.

The genes are TRBV5-1 and TRBJ2-1; 14 bases agree with TRBD2. CDR1 and CDR2 from the germline V gene are SGHRS and YFSETQ. The CDR3 covers 15 residues. The trim removed 4 bases at V and 6 bases at J, leaving 3 bases unmatched. The CDR3 loop is CASSPGLAGGNEQFF. The CDR3 DNA reads TGCGCCAGCAGCCCCGGACTAGCGGGGGGCAATGAGCAGTTCTTC. The full variable domain, completed using reference TRBV5-1 and TRBJ2-1, is KAGVTQTPRYLIKTRGQQVTLSCSPISGHRSVSWYQQTPGQGLQFLFEYFSETQRNKGNFPGRFSGRQFSNSRSEMNVSTLELGDSALYLCASSPGLAGGNEQFFGPGTRLTVL.

This clone was seen only once. The chain links TRBV5-6 to TRBJ1-3; 8 bases are shared with TRBD1. Germline V gene data show CDR1 as SGHDT and CDR2 as YYEEEE. CDR3 length: 18 amino acids. V gave up 3 bases and J gave up 0 bases; unmatched junction bases: 11. CDR3 protein: CASSSNLDRGPSGNTIYF. The CDR3 nucleotides are TGTGCCAGCAGCTCCAATTTAGACAGGGGACCCTCTGGAAACACCATATATTTT.

This chain joins TRBV2 and TRBJ2-5; 7 bases fit TRBD1. With the DNA end fitting TRBJ2-7 better, the J assignment may be wrong. In germline, CDR1 is SNHLY, CDR2 FYNNEI. This CDR3 has 13 amino acids. Written as DNA, the CDR3 is TGTGCCAGCGTGCGCACAGGGGCCTACGAGCAGTACTTC. Residues: CASVRTGAYEQYF.

The CDR3 region is CASSLVSGGDEKLFF. CDR3 coding DNA: TGCGCCAGCAGCTTGGTGTCAGGAGGGGATGAAAAACTGTTTTTT. V and J are TRBV5-1 and TRBJ1-4, with D possibly being TRBD1 (5 bases). Trimming took off 0 bases at V and 6 bases at J, with 12 bases between the two ends. The CDR3 is 15 amino acids. Germline values: CDR1 SGHRS, CDR2 YFSETQ.

This clone has just a few counts. The CDR3: CASSLGGAGQGDPYF. CDR3 nucleotides: TGCGCCAGCAGCTTGGGAGGGGCAGGTCAGGGGGATCCGTACTTC. The chain carries TRBV5-1 and TRBJ2-7; TRBD1 agrees at 7 bases. The V and J ends lost 0 bases and 12 bases, in that order; junction bases with no gene match: 15. Germline CDR1 is SGHRS and CDR2 is YFSETQ. The CDR3 extends over 15 amino acids.

This sequence joins TRBV5-1 and TRBJ1-2; D is possibly TRBD1 (5 bases). Germline V gives CDR1 SGHRS, CDR2 YFSETQ. The V end was cut by 4 bases, the J end by 4 bases, with 23 bases between. This CDR3 is 17 amino acids long. DNA of the CDR3: TGCGCCAGCAGCCCCCCCGGTGGGGCACCGACTAGCTATGGCTACACCTTC. It codes for CASSPPGGAPTSYGYTF.

The chain recombines TRBV27 with TRBJ1-1, with 7 bases matching TRBD1. The CDR3 consists of 12 residues. Germline trimming cut 4 bases from V and 5 bases from J; bases unmatched to any gene: 1. CDR1 is MNHEY and CDR2 is SMNVEV in the germline V gene (reference sequence). This chain's CDR3 is CASSSGGTEAFF. CDR3 DNA sequence: TGTGCCAGCAGTTCAGGGGGGACTGAAGCTTTCTTT.

This clone was recorded once. The chain recombines TRBV5-4 with TRBJ2-6; D perhaps matches TRBD1 (6 bases). In germline, CDR1 is SGHNT, CDR2 YYREEE (reference sequence). V was pared by 6 bases and J by 2 bases, with 6 bases between. The CDR3 sequence is 13 residues long. The CDR3 region has the DNA TGTGCCAGCAACAGGGCTGGGGCCAACGTCCTGACTTTC. As protein: CASNRAGANVLTF.

The DNA for the CDR3 is TGTGCCAGCAGCGCTGCTATATGGCGGGGTGGAGGGGAGACCCAGTACTTC. It yields the protein CASSAAIWRGGGETQYF. The chain links TRBV7-6 to TRBJ2-5; D is perhaps TRBD2 (6 bases). Trimming stripped 5 bases from V and 5 bases from J, with 24 bases between. CDR1 and CDR2 (germline): SGHVS, FNYEAQ. CDR3 length equals 17 residues.

This clone occurred once. V and J are TRBV18 and TRBJ1-1, with D maybe TRBD1 (6 bases). Trimming cost V 6 bases and J 0 bases, with 14 bases left between them. This CDR3 has 15 amino acids. Germline CDR1 and CDR2: KGHSH and LQKENI. The CDR3 DNA follows: TGTGCCAGCTCCCTTGGACAGTCGATGAACACTGAAGCTTTCTTT. It specifies CASSLGQSMNTEAFF.

V is TRBV11-2 and J is TRBJ1-3; TRBD1 might be the D (6 bases). From germline, CDR1 is SGHAT and CDR2 FQNNGV. V lost 5 bases and J 4 bases, leaving 18 bases between the germline ends. The CDR3 spans 16 residues. CDR3 DNA sequence: TGTGCCAGCAGCCCCCGATCAGGGGAGCCGGGAAACACCATATATTTT. Translating gives CASSPRSGEPGNTIYF. Full variable domain (rest looked up from reference TRBV11-2 and TRBJ1-3): EAGVAQSPRYKIIEKRQSVAFWCNPISGHATLYWYQQILGQGPKLLIQFQNNGVVDDSQLPKDRFSAERLKGVDSTLKIQPAKLEDSAVYLCASSPRSGEPGNTIYFGEGSWLTVV.

The genes are TRBV18 and TRBJ2-6; D may be TRBD2 (5 bases). V was trimmed by 6 bases and J by 0 bases, leaving 12 bases between them. The germline V gene has CDR1 KGHSH and CDR2 LQKENI. The CDR3 is 16 amino acids. CDR3 amino acids: CASSLRALSGANVLTF. The CDR3, as DNA: TGTGCCAGCTCTCTGCGGGCTCTCTCTGGGGCCAACGTCCTGACTTTC.

J is TRBJ1-5 and V is TRBV19; possible D gene TRBD1, 5 bases. The CDR3 contains 16 residues. Germline CDR1 reads LNHDA; CDR2 reads SQIVND (reference sequence). Trimming removed 5 bases at V and 3 bases at J, with 17 bases between. The CDR3 nucleotides read TGTGCCAGTAGTCTCCCCCGGGGGGACTCCAATCAGCCCCAGCATTTT. Its translation is CASSLPRGDSNQPQHF.

The chain combines TRBV28 with TRBJ1-5, with 10 bases fitting TRBD1. Germline V gene data show CDR1 as MDHEN and CDR2 as SYDVKM. The V gene end was trimmed by 4 bases and the J gene end by 2 bases; junction bases not matched to a gene: 5. The CDR3 is made up of 16 amino acids. The CDR3 bases are TGTGCCAGCAGTTCCTGGGACAGGGGTGGCAATCAGCCCCAGCATTTT. Translating it yields CASSSWDRGGNQPQHF.

This clone was observed a single time. V gene TRBV4-2 combines with J gene TRBJ2-6, with unresolved D. Trimming removed 0 bases from V and 0 bases from J, with 6 bases in between. The germline V gene has CDR1 LGHNA and CDR2 YNFKEQ. This CDR3 comprises 16 residues. This chain's CDR3 is CASSQDDTSGANVLTF. Here the CDR3 DNA reads TGTGCCAGCAGCCAAGATGACACCTCTGGGGCCAACGTCCTGACTTTC.

The chain employs TRBV30 and TRBJ2-5, with D possibly being TRBD1 (5 bases). Germline CDR1 reads GTSNPN; CDR2 reads SVGIG (reference sequence). V was clipped by 4 bases and J by 2 bases, with 14 bases between them. The CDR3 totals 14 residues. CDR3 sequence reads: CAWTSAGLQETQYF. The CDR3 region has the DNA TGTGCCTGGACTTCAGCAGGGCTACAAGAGACCCAGTACTTC.

The genes are TRBV5-1 and TRBJ2-3; D unresolved. This CDR3 is 13 amino acids long. The germline V and J ends were trimmed by 0 bases and 8 bases, with 10 bases remaining between them. CDR1 is SGHRS and CDR2 is YFSETQ in the germline V gene. The CDR3 loop reads CASSLDGYATQYF. The CDR3 DNA follows: TGCGCCAGCAGCTTGGACGGGTATGCTACGCAGTATTTT.

On this clone: A junction end diverges from the germline sequence, so it may reflect a read error. J is TRBJ2-6 and V is TRBV4-1; 7 positions agree with TRBD1. Germline V gene data show CDR1 as MGHRA and CDR2 as YSYEKL. The CDR3 spans 17 residues. The CDR3 sequence is CASRHPITGAGANGLTF. CDR3 coding DNA: TGCGCCAGCAGACACCCGATAACAGGGGCTGGGGCCAACGGCCTGACTTTC.

The chain couples TRBV9 to TRBJ2-1, with TRBD2 matching over 13 bases. Trimming took 3 bases from V and 6 from J; bases not matched to a gene: 6. Germline lookup yields CDR1 SGDLS and CDR2 YYNGEE. The CDR3 runs 16 residues. CDR3 coding DNA: TGTGCCAGCAGCGCAGAACTAGCGGGAGGGTCCAATGAGCAGTTCTTC. Protein sequence: CASSAELAGGSNEQFF.

On this clone itself: Relative to the germline gene, one junction end is altered; a read error may explain this. The chain employs TRBV7-8 and TRBJ2-7; 9 bases line up with TRBD1. CDR3 length equals 15 residues. Germline CDR1 and CDR2: SGHVS and FQNEAQ. CDR3: CAGSLVGTGIYEQYF. CDR3 sequence (DNA): TGTGCCGGCAGCTTAGTGGGGACAGGGATTTACGAGCAGTACTTC.

This chain uses TRBV30 with TRBJ1-3; TRBD1 agrees at 9 bases. The J segment lost 6 bases and the V segment lost 5 bases, leaving 2 bases of the junction unmatched. CDR1 and CDR2 from the germline V gene are GTSNPN and SVGIG (reference sequence). The CDR3 is 12 amino acids. The CDR3: CAWGQGINTIYF. As DNA, the CDR3 is TGTGCCTGGGGACAGGGGATAAACACCATATATTTT.

On this clone itself: Germline is not matched at one junction end, which may reflect a read error. The identical CDR3 is also encoded by other nucleotide sequences in the sample. CDR3 in amino acids: CASSEGQLYEQYF. The CDR3 DNA reads as TGCGCCAGCAGTGAGGGACAGCTCTACGAGCAGTACTTC. This chain joins TRBV6-1 and TRBJ2-7, with 7 bases lining up with TRBD1. The length of the CDR3 is 13 residues. The V gene's germline CDR1 is MNHNS and CDR2 SASEGT.

J is TRBJ2-3 and V is TRBV5-4; perhaps TRBD2 as D (5 bases). Germline CDR1 reads SGHNT; CDR2 reads YYREEE (reference sequence). The V and J ends lost 3 bases and 3 bases respectively, with 11 bases between them. The CDR3 totals 14 residues. The CDR3 sequence: CASSSPTGTDTQYF. DNA of the CDR3: TGTGCCAGCAGCTCCCCGACGGGGACAGATACGCAGTATTTT. The variable domain in full, with the rest retrieved from reference TRBV5-4 and TRBJ2-3, is ETGVTQSPTHLIKTRGQQVTLRCSSQSGHNTVSWYQQALGQGPQFIFQYYREEENGRGNFPPRFSGLQFPNYSSELNVNALELDDSALYLCASSSPTGTDTQYFGPGTRLTVL.